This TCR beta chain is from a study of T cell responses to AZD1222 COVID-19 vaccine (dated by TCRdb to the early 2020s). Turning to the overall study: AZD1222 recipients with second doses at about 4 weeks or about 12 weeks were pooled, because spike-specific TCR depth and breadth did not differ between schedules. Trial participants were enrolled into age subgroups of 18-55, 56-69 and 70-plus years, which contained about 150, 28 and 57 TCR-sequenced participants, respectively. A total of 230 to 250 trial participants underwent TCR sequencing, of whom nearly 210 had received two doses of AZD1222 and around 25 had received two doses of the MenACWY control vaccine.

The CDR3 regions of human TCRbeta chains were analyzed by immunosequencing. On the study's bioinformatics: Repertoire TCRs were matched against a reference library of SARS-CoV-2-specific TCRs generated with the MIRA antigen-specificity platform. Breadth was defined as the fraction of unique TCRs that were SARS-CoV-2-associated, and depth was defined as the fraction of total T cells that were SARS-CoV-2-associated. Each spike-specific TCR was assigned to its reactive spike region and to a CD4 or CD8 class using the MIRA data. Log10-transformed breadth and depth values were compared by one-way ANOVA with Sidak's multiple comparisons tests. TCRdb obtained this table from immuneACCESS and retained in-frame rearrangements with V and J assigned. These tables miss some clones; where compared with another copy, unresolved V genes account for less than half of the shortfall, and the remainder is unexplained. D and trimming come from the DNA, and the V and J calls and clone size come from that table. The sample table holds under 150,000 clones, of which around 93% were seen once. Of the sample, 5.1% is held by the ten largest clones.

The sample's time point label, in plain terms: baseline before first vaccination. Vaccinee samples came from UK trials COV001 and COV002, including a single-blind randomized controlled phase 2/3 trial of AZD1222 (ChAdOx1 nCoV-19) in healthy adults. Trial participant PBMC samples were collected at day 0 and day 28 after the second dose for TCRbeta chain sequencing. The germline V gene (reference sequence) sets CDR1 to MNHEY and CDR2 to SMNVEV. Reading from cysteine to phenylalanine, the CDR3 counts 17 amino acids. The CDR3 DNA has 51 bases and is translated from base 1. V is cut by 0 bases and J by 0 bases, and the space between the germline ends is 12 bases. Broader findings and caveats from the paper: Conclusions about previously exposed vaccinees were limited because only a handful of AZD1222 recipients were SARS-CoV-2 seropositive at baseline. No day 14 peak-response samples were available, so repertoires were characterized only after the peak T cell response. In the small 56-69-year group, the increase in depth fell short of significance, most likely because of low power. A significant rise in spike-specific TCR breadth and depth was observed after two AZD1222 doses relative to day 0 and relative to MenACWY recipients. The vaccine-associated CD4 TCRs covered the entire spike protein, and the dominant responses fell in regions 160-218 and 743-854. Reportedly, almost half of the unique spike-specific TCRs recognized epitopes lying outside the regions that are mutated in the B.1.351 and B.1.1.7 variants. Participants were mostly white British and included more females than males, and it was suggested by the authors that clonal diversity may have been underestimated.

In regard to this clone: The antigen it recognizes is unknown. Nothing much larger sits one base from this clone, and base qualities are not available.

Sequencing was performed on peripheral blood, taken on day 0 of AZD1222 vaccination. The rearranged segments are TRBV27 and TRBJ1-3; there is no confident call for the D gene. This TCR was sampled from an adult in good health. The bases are TGTGCCAGCAGTTTATCCCACCCCACAGTCTCTGGAAACACCATATATTTT. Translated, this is CASSLSHPTVSGNTIYF.